This entry features one T cell receptor (beta chain) sequence. Its specificity is not known. This entry is derived from a study of T cell responses to AZD1222 COVID-19 vaccine. Study-level points and caveats: Baseline serostatus was positive in only six AZD1222 recipients. Targets within unmutated variant regions were reportedly found for nearly half of spike-specific TCRs.

Sequencing used immunoSEQ multiplex PCR; TCRdb keeps in-frame clones, though not all of them. The sample consists of 110,000 or so clones, more than 75% of them appearing once. The CDR3 is 16 amino acids. Germline CDR1 SGHTA, CDR2 FQGTGA. J lost 5 bases, V lost 6 bases, and 13 bases had no gene match. The genes are TRBV7-3 and TRBJ2-1, with TRBD2 matching 7 bases. This receptor was obtained from an adult who received the AZD1222 COVID-19 vaccine. The input for sequencing was peripheral blood, taken 28 days after the second AZD1222 dose. For the CDR3, the DNA is TGTGCCAGCAGTCATGAGGGAGGGGCCCGGAACAATGAGCAGTTCTTC. This gives the protein CASSHEGGARNNEQFF. Full variable domain (rest looked up from reference TRBV7-3 and TRBJ2-1): GAGVSQTPSNKVTEKGKYVELRCDPISGHTALYWYRQSLGQGPEFLIYFQGTGAADDSGLPNDRFFAVRPEGSVSTLKIQRTERGDSAVYLCASSHEGGARNNEQFFGPGTRLTVL.